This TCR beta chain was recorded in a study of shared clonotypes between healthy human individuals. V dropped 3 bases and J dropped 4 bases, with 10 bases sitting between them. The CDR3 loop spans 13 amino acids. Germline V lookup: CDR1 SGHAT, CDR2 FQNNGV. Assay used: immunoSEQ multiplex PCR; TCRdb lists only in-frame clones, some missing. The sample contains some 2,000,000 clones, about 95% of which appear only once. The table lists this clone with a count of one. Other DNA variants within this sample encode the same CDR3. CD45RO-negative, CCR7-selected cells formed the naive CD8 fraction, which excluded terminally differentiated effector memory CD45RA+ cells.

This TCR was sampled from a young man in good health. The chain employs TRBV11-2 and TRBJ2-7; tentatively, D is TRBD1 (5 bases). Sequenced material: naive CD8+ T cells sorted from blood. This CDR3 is CASSFFQGYEQYF. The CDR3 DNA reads TGTGCCAGCAGCTTTTTTCAGGGTTACGAGCAGTACTTC.